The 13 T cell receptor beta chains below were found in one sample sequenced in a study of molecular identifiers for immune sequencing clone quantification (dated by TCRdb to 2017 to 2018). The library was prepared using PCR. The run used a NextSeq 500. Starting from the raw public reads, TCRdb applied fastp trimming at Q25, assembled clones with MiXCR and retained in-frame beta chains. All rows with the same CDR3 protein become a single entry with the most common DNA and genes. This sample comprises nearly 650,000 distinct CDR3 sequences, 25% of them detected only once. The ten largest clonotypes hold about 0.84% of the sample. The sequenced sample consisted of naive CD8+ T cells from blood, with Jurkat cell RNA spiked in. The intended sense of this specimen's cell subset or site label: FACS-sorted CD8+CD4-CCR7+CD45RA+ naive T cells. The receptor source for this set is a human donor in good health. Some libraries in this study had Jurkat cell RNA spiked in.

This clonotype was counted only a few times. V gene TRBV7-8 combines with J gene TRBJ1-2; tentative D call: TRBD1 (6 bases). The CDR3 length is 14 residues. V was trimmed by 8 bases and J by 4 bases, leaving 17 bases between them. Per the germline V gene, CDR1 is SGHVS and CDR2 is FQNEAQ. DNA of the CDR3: TGTGCCAGCGGCGCTGGACAGACTTCCTATGGCTACACCTTC. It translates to CASGAGQTSYGYTF.

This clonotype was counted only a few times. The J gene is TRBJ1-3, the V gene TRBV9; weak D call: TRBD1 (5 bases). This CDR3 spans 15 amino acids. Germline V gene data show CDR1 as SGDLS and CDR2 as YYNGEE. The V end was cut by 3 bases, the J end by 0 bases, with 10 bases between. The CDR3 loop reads CASSGDGLSGNTIYF. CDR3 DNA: TGTGCCAGCAGCGGGGACGGACTCTCTGGAAACACCATATATTTT.

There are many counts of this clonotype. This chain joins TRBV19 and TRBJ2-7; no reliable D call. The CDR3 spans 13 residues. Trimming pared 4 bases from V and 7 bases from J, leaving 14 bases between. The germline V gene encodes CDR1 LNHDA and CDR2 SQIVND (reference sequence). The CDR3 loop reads CASSNDRIGEQYF. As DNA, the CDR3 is TGTGCCAGTAGTAACGACCGCATCGGGGAGCAGTACTTC.

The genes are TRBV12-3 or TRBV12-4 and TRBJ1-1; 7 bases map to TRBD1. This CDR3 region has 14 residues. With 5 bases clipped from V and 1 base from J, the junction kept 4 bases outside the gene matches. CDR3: CASSPRDRNTEAFF. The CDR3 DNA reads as TGTGCCAGCAGTCCGCGGGACAGGAACACTGAAGCTTTCTTT.

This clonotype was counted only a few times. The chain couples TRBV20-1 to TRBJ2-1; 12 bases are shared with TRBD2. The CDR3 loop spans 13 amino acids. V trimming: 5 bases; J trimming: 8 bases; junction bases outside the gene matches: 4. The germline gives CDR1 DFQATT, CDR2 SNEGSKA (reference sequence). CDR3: CSASGTSGYEQFF. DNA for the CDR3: TGCAGTGCTTCTGGGACTAGCGGGTATGAGCAGTTCTTC.

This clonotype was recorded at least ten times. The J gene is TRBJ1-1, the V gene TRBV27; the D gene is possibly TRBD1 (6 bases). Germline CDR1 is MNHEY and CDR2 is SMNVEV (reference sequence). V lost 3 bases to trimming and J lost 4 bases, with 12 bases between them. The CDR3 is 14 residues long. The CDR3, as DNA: TGTGCCAGCAGTTTGGCAGGGGTCGCCACTGAAGCTTTCTTT. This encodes CASSLAGVATEAFF.

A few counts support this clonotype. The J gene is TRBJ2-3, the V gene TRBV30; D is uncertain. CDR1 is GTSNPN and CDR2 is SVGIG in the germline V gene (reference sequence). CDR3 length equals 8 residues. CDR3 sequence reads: CTVDTQYF. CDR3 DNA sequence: TGTACCGTCGATACGCAGTATTTT.

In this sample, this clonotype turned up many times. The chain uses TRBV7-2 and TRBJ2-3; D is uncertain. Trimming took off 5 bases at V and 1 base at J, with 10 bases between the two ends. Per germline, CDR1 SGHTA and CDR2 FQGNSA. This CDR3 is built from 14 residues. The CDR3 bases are TGTGCCAGCAGCAACTACGGAGGCACAGATACGCAGTATTTT. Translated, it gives CASSNYGGTDTQYF.

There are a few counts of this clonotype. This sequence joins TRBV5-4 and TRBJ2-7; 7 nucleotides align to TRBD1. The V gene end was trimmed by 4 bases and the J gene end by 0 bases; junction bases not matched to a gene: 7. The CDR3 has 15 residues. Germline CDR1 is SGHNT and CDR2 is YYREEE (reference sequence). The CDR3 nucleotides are TGTGCCAGCAGCCGTCGGGGACAGCCCTCCTACGAGCAGTACTTC. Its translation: CASSRRGQPSYEQYF. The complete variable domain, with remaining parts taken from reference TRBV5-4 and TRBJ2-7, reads ETGVTQSPTHLIKTRGQQVTLRCSSQSGHNTVSWYQQALGQGPQFIFQYYREEENGRGNFPPRFSGLQFPNYSSELNVNALELDDSALYLCASSRRGQPSYEQYFGPGTRLTVT.

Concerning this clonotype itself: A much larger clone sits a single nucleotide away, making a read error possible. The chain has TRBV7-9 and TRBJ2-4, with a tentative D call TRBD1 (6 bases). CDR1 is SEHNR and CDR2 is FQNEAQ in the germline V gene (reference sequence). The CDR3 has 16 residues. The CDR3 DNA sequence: TGTGCCAGCAGTTACTCAACCGGGACATCTAAAAACACTCAGTACTTC. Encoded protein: CASSYSTGTSKNTQYF.

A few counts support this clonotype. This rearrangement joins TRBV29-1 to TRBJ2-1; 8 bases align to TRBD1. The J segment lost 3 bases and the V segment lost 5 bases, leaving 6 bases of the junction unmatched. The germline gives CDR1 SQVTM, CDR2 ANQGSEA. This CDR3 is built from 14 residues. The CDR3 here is CSVNSGGDYNEQFF. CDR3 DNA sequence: TGCAGCGTTAATTCAGGGGGCGACTACAATGAGCAGTTCTTC.

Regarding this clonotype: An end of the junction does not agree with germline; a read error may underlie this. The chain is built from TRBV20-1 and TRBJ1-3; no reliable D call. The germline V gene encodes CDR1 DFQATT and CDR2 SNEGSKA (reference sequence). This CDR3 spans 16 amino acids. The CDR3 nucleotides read TGCAGTGCTAGAGCTACAACTGGCGTCTCTGGAAACACCGTATATTTT. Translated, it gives CSARATTGVSGNTVYF.

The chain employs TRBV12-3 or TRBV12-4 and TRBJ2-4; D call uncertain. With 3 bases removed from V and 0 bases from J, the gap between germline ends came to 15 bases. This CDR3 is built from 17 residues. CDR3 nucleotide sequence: TGTGCCAGCAGTTTTTTCCCCCCCCACGTAGCCAAAAACATTCAGTACTTC. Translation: CASSFFPPHVAKNIQYF.